A selection of T cell receptor beta chains follows, all from one sample in a study of OX40 agonist ivuxolimab in advanced cancers. Clones were sequenced by immunoSEQ multiplex PCR, and TCRdb holds only the in-frame ones, with some missing. The repertoire includes about 77,000 clones, around nine tenths of them detected once, and approximately 4.8% sits in the top ten. The starting material was CD4+ or CD8+ T cells sorted from blood, obtained in a trial of the OX40 agonist ivuxolimab. These receptors were taken from an adult with an advanced solid tumor such as melanoma, head and neck, liver or kidney cancer. Each CDR3 is given with its conserved first and last residue. D genes are given only for firm matches. Size is omitted from some rows. Given values are once, few, many or a class for expanded clones.

J gene | D gene | clone size | V gene | CDR3 DNA | CDR3 protein
TRBJ2-7 | - | once | TRBV27 | TGCGCCAGCAAGGGGCGAGGGTCGGACGAGCAGTACTTC | CASKGRGSDEQYF
TRBJ2-3 | - | - | TRBV7-2 | TGTGCCAGCAGCTTAGCGTCTGGTTCGAGCGCCCGTACGCAGTATTTT | CASSLASGSSARTQYF
TRBJ1-2 | TRBD1 | - | TRBV7-9 | TGTGCCAGCAGCTTAGTAGGGGGCAATGGCTACACCTTC | CASSLVGGNGYTF
TRBJ2-7 | TRBD2 | - | TRBV19 | TGTGCCAGTAGTACCTCCCGGACTAGCGGGTACTCCTACGAGCAGTACTTC | CASSTSRTSGYSYEQYF
TRBJ2-5 | TRBD1 | once | TRBV15 | TGTGCCACCAGCCCCCCCGGGACAGGGGTCTGGGAGCAGTACTTC | CATSPPGTGVWEQYF
TRBJ1-6 | - | - | TRBV15 | TGTGCCACCAGCGGAGGACAGTATTCACCCCTCCACTTT | CATSGGQYSPLHF
TRBJ2-5 | - | - | TRBV9 | TGTGCCAGCGGCCCGGGACAAGCCCAAGAGACCCAGTACTTC | CASGPGQAQETQYF
TRBJ2-7 | TRBD2 | once | TRBV5-4 | TGTGCCAGCAGCTCGGGGCGGGGGTACGAGCAGTACTTC | CASSSGRGYEQYF
TRBJ1-4 | - | - | TRBV5-6 | TGTGCCAGCAGCTTGGCGGTCAGGCCAAGAGAAAAACTGTTTTTT | CASSLAVRPREKLFF
TRBJ2-2 | - | - | TRBV9 | TGTGCCAGCAGCGTAGCTACGGGGTCAAGCGTCCGAGGTGGGGAGCTGTTTTTT | CASSVATGSSVRGGELFF
TRBJ2-2 | TRBD1 | - | TRBV19 | TGTGCCAGTAGTATAGAAACAGGGGTAACCGGGGAGCTGTTTTTT | CASSIETGVTGELFF
TRBJ2-5 | - | - | TRBV10-1 | TGCGCCAGCAGTGAAACGTCGGGACCCATTCAAGAGACCCAGTACTTC | CASSETSGPIQETQYF
TRBJ2-7 | - | - | TRBV28 | TGTGCCAGCAGCCCTAGCCGGGGATCCTACGAGCAGTACTTC | CASSPSRGSYEQYF
TRBJ2-5 | - | - | TRBV2 | TGTGCCAGCAGGGGCTTCGGAGAGACCCAGTACTTC | CASRGFGETQYF
TRBJ2-7 | TRBD2 | - | TRBV6-1 | TGTGCCAGCAGTGCCCGTAGTAGCGGGAGTATTACGTCCTACGAGCAGTACTTC | CASSARSSGSITSYEQYF
TRBJ2-7 | - | - | TRBV5-1 | TGCGCCAGCAGCCCATCCACAGGGTTCGAGCAGTACTTC | CASSPSTGFEQYF
TRBJ2-7 | TRBD1 | - | TRBV14 | TGTGCCAGCAGCCAAGAGGTAGGGGCAGGGGGCAACGAGCAGTACTTC | CASSQEVGAGGNEQYF
TRBJ2-1 | TRBD2 | - | TRBV19 | TGTGCCAGTAGTTCCGGGGGGGCTCGAAATGAGCAGTTCTTC | CASSSGGARNEQFF
TRBJ2-2 | TRBD1 | - | TRBV6-6 | TGTGCCAGCAGGTGGGACAGCTACACCGGGGAGCTGTTTTTT | CASRWDSYTGELFF
TRBJ1-4 | TRBD1 | - | TRBV7-6 | TGTGCCAGCAGCAGTCAACAGGGGGGGAATGAAAAACTGTTTTTT | CASSSQQGGNEKLFF
TRBJ2-3 | - | - | TRBV9 | TGTGCCAGCAGCGTAGGACAGGCAGATACGCAGTATTTT | CASSVGQADTQYF
TRBJ2-7 | - | - | TRBV28 | TGTGCCAGCAGTTATCCGGGACGCCCTCCCGAGCAGTACTTC | CASSYPGRPPEQYF
TRBJ1-5 | - | - | TRBV30 | TGTGCCTGGGCCTCGGGGGGTGCCGGTCAGCCCCAGCATTTT | CAWASGGAGQPQHF
TRBJ2-2 | - | - | TRBV5-1 | TGCGCCAGCAGCATCCGCGGCGGGGCGAACACCGGGGAGCTGTTTTTT | CASSIRGGANTGELFF
TRBJ2-1 | TRBD2 | - | TRBV10-3 | TGTGCCATCGGAGGACTAGCGGGAACCTACAATGAGCAGTTCTTC | CAIGGLAGTYNEQFF
TRBJ1-1 | TRBD1 | - | TRBV18 | TGTGCCAGCTCACCGCCTCGACAGGGCCCCTTAACTGAAGCTTTCTTT | CASSPPRQGPLTEAFF
TRBJ2-1 | TRBD2 | - | TRBV7-2 | TGTGCCAGCAGCCCCGGACTAGGATATCCCTACAATGAGCAGTTCTTC | CASSPGLGYPYNEQFF
TRBJ2-1 | TRBD2 | once | TRBV18 | TGTGCCAGCTCACCTTTAACTAGCGGCTCCTACAATGAGCAGTTCTTC | CASSPLTSGSYNEQFF